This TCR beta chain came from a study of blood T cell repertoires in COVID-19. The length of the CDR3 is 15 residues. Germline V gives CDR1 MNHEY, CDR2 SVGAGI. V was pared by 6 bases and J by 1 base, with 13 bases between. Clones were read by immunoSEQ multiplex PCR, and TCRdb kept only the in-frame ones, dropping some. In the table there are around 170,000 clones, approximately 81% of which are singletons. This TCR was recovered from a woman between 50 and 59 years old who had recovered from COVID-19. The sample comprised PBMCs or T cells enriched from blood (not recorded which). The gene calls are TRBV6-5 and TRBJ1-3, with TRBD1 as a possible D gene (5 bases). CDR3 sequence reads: CASSPGNPSGNTIYF. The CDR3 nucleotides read TGTGCCAGCAGCCCAGGGAACCCTTCTGGAAACACCATATATTTT.